The 10 T cell receptor beta chains presented below share a single source sample, sequenced in a study of blood T cells in healthy people across ages. A second PCR, run for about 6 to 11 cycles, used a sample-barcoded 5' primer plus a J-beta primer mix. Using its own MiXCR run on the 5' RACE reads, TCRdb lists one record per CDR3 protein. The data show 1,500,000 or so distinct CDR3 sequences, 55% to 75% seen once. Sequences were obtained from blood. Receptor source: a man in his late teens or twenties in good health.

The rearrangement links TRBV4-3 to TRBJ1-6; D is unclear. The germline V gene has CDR1 LGHNA and CDR2 YSLEER. The CDR3 loop spans 17 amino acids. V was cut by 5 bases and J by 0 bases, with 14 bases left in between. CDR3 in amino acids: CASSYGRQSSYNSPLHF. The CDR3 DNA reads as TGCGCCAGCAGCTACGGACGGCAAAGCTCCTATAATTCACCCCTCCACTTT.

The chain has TRBV3-1 and TRBJ2-3; D is ambiguous. The germline V gene encodes CDR1 LGHDT and CDR2 YNNKEL (reference sequence). The V end was cut by 4 bases, the J end by 12 bases, with 17 bases between. This CDR3 contains 13 residues. The CDR3 coding sequence is TGTGCCAGCAGCCGTGCCCCAATAGCCTCACAGTATTTT. Amino acids: CASSRAPIASQYF.

The rearrangement uses TRBV20-1 and TRBJ1-2; 10 bases line up with TRBD1. CDR3 length: 15 residues. Germline lookup yields CDR1 DFQATT and CDR2 SNEGSKA (reference sequence). The V segment lost 6 bases and the J segment 3 bases; nucleotides outside the gene matches: 10. The CDR3 nucleotides are TGCAGTGCCTACACGACAGGGGGCAATTACTATGGCTACACCTTC. As protein: CSAYTTGGNYYGYTF.

This clonotype was detected many times. The chain is built from TRBV20-1 and TRBJ2-7, with 13 bases lining up with TRBD2. Germline V gives CDR1 DFQATT, CDR2 SNEGSKA (reference sequence). There are 13 residues in the CDR3. V lost 6 bases, J lost 5 bases, and 4 bases stayed unmatched. Here the CDR3 reads CSARTSGSNEQYF. The CDR3 DNA follows: TGCAGTGCCAGGACTAGCGGGAGTAACGAGCAGTACTTC.

The chain is built from TRBV6-5 and TRBJ2-5; TRBD1 matches 7 bases. With 1 base clipped from V and 5 bases from J, the junction kept 7 bases outside the gene matches. Germline V CDR1 and CDR2: MNHEY, SVGAGI. CDR3 size: 15 residues. CDR3 nucleotides: TGTGCCAGCAGTTACTTCGTAGGGACAGTTGAGACCCAGTACTTC. Translated, it gives CASSYFVGTVETQYF.

In its sample, this clonotype was seen a few times. The chain employs TRBV12-3 or TRBV12-4 and TRBJ2-7; maybe TRBD2 (5 bases). The V and J ends lost 7 bases and 6 bases respectively, with 13 bases between them. CDR3 length: 12 residues. For the CDR3, the DNA is TGTGCCAGCAACCGCGGGTGGGGCGAGCAGTACTTC. Protein: CASNRGWGEQYF.

The V call is TRBV29-1, the J call TRBJ1-2, with D hard to call. The CDR3 is 10 residues long. From germline, CDR1 is SQVTM and CDR2 ANQGSEA. Trimming shortened V by 5 bases and J by 9 bases, and 10 bases separated the two germline ends. DNA of the CDR3: TGCAGCGTTTTGGGTGATAGCTACACCTTC. Protein sequence: CSVLGDSYTF.

The rearrangement joins TRBV4-1 to TRBJ2-1; the match to TRBD2 covers 10 bases. V shed 0 bases, J shed 4 bases, and the junction held 6 bases outside the gene matches. The CDR3 runs to 17 residues. Germline loops: CDR1 MGHRA, CDR2 YSYEKL. CDR3 residues: CASSQEPLAGVYNEQFF. In DNA form, the CDR3 reads TGCGCCAGCAGCCAAGAACCCCTAGCGGGAGTATACAATGAGCAGTTCTTC.

This chain uses TRBV3-1 with TRBJ2-7; 12 nucleotides align to TRBD1. CDR3 length: 17 amino acids. The junction had 10 bases not matched to a gene; V was cut back by 4 bases and J by 3 bases. In germline, CDR1 is LGHDT, CDR2 YNNKEL (reference sequence). The CDR3 DNA follows: TGTGCCAGCAGCCCCCAGGGACAGGGGGCGCTAGTCTACGAGCAGTACTTC. It is translated as CASSPQGQGALVYEQYF.

This sequence joins TRBV5-1 and TRBJ2-7; the D gene could be TRBD1 or TRBD2 (5 bases each). V was pared by 0 bases and J by 6 bases, with 13 bases between. Germline CDR1 SGHRS, CDR2 YFSETQ. This CDR3 spans 14 amino acids. The CDR3: CASSLAGTTSEQYF. The CDR3 bases are TGCGCCAGCAGCTTGGCAGGGACCACGTCCGAGCAGTACTTC.